This TCR beta chain is from a study of OX40 agonist ivuxolimab in advanced cancers. Overall study context: Patients with prior anti-PD-1, anti-PD-L1 or anti-CTLA-4 therapy were eligible; 40% had some. General study results and limits: Some of the nonresponding patients also showed low levels of normalized T-cell clonal expansion.

This table comes from immunoSEQ multiplex PCR, and its TCRdb copy is limited to in-frame clones, with some not included. The table records approximately 75,000 clones, 90% of them present only once. The trim removed 7 bases at V and 4 bases at J, leaving 18 bases unmatched. From germline, CDR1 is LNHDA and CDR2 SQIVND (reference sequence). CDR3 length equals 17 residues. Points on this clone: Its antigen is unidentified.

The receptor comes from an adult with an advanced solid tumor such as melanoma, head and neck, liver or kidney cancer. The sample in question was CD4+ or CD8+ T cells sorted from blood, obtained in a trial of the OX40 agonist ivuxolimab. The rearrangement uses TRBV19 and TRBJ2-5, with 7 bases aligning to TRBD1. The CDR3 loop is CASKRNRGRGSRETQYF. DNA for the CDR3: TGTGCCAGTAAGAGAAATAGAGGCAGGGGGTCGAGAGAGACCCAGTACTTC.